The 22 T cell receptor beta chains below were found in one sample sequenced in a study of response to subunit inactivated influenza vaccine. TCRdb reprocessed the RT-PCR reads via MiXCR and lists one record per CDR3 protein. The sample has around 530,000 distinct CDR3 sequences; about 15% are singletons. Sequences were derived from CD4+ T cells sorted from PBMCs, sampled 23 months after vaccination. Source of these receptors: a man in his fifties or sixties who received an inactivated influenza vaccine.

The genes are TRBV4-2 and TRBJ1-3; D unclear. V was trimmed by 0 bases and J by 4 bases, leaving 4 bases between them. Germline V gene lookup returns CDR1 LGHNA and CDR2 YNFKEQ. This CDR3 comprises 13 residues. The CDR3 sequence is CASSQERGNTIYF. The CDR3, as DNA: TGTGCCAGCAGCCAAGAAAGAGGAAACACCATATATTTT.

This clonotype has ten or more counts. The genes are TRBV4-2 and TRBJ1-4, with 7 bases lining up with TRBD1. Germline V gene lookup returns CDR1 LGHNA and CDR2 YNFKEQ. Trimming cost V 3 bases and J 5 bases; bases outside gene matches: 3. This CDR3 spans 14 amino acids. CDR3 amino acids: CASSHGQENEKLFF. The CDR3 region has the DNA TGTGCCAGCAGCCACGGACAGGAAAATGAAAAACTGTTTTTT.

In its sample, this clonotype was seen a few times. V usage is TRBV29-1 and J usage is TRBJ1-2; D remains unclear. The CDR3 totals 13 residues. The V and J ends lost 5 bases and 6 bases respectively, with 16 bases between them. In germline, CDR1 is SQVTM, CDR2 ANQGSEA. The CDR3 protein is CSVTMQAGHGYTF. CDR3 nucleotide sequence: TGCAGCGTTACCATGCAGGCCGGTCATGGCTACACCTTC.

This clonotype came up a few times. J is TRBJ2-2 and V is TRBV24-1, with 9 bases aligning to TRBD1. Germline loops: CDR1 KGHDR, CDR2 SFDVKD. The V segment lost 1 base and the J segment 6 bases; nucleotides outside the gene matches: 5. CDR3 length equals 16 residues. For the CDR3, the DNA is TGTGCCACCAGTGATTTATCACAGGGGGCCGCCGGGGAGCTGTTTTTT. Its translation is CATSDLSQGAAGELFF.

The CDR3 DNA sequence: TGTGCCAGCAGCCGTCCCGGGACTAACACCGGGGAGCTGTTTTTT. Protein: CASSRPGTNTGELFF. The chain recombines TRBV7-3 with TRBJ2-2; the D gene is possibly TRBD2 (6 bases). Germline assignment: CDR1 SGHTA and CDR2 FQGTGA. V shed 5 bases and J shed 2 bases, with 12 bases lying between them. This CDR3 is built from 15 residues.

The chain links TRBV10-3 to TRBJ1-2; 9 positions agree with TRBD1. Trimming took 10 bases from V and 6 from J; bases not matched to a gene: 15. The CDR3 spans 15 residues. Germline-derived CDR1 and CDR2 are ENHRY and SYGVKD. CDR3 residues: CATGTGLAVRNGYTF. The CDR3 nucleotides read TGTGCCACCGGGACAGGGCTCGCCGTTAGAAATGGCTACACCTTC.

The gene calls are TRBV10-2 and TRBJ1-3; the match to TRBD1 covers 7 bases. Germline V CDR1 and CDR2: WSHSY, SAAADI. Losses at the gene ends were 8 bases for V and 5 bases for J; bases not matched to a gene: 9. The CDR3 spans 14 residues. The CDR3 here is CASQVAGGRNTIYF. CDR3 bases: TGCGCCAGCCAGGTGGCAGGGGGAAGAAACACCATATATTTT.

In DNA form, the CDR3 reads TGCAGTGCTAGCCCCTCCGGGACAGGGGACAATTCACCCCTCCACTTT. The encoded protein is CSASPSGTGDNSPLHF. The rearrangement links TRBV20-1 to TRBJ1-6, with 10 nucleotides matching TRBD1. CDR1 is DFQATT, CDR2 SNEGSKA, per germline (reference sequence). The CDR3 is made up of 16 amino acids. V was pared by 3 bases and J by 7 bases, with 9 bases of the junction left unmatched.

The CDR3 spells CASSQDLAVLTDTQYF. DNA of the CDR3: TGCGCCAGCAGCCAAGATTTAGCGGTCCTCACAGATACGCAGTATTTT. The J gene is TRBJ2-3, the V gene TRBV4-1; a weak D match, TRBD2 (6 bases). CDR3 length equals 16 residues. Trimming stripped 0 bases from V and 2 bases from J, with 12 bases between. Germline-derived CDR1 and CDR2 are MGHRA and YSYEKL.

The chain links TRBV4-1 to TRBJ1-1, with D unclear. V lost 4 bases and J 3 bases, leaving 21 bases between the germline ends. There are 17 residues in the CDR3. Germline CDR1 and CDR2: MGHRA and YSYEKL. Written as DNA, the CDR3 is TGCGCCAGCAGCCTCGCGACGAGGTCCAATGGTTACACTGAAGCTTTCTTT. Encoded protein: CASSLATRSNGYTEAFF.

This clonotype was counted a few times. The chain combines TRBV2 with TRBJ2-3; TRBD1 matches at 9 bases. The CDR3 extends over 16 amino acids. Losses at the gene ends were 5 bases for V and 3 bases for J; bases not matched to a gene: 9. Germline assignment: CDR1 SNHLY and CDR2 FYNNEI. The CDR3 DNA sequence: TGTGCCAGCAGTCACGGGACAGGGCTGGGGACAGATACGCAGTATTTT. Its protein is CASSHGTGLGTDTQYF.

This chain joins TRBV12-3 or TRBV12-4 and TRBJ1-2; TRBD1 agrees at 9 bases. V shed 4 bases and J 0 bases; nucleotides not matched to a gene: 15. The CDR3 has 19 amino acids. The CDR3 loop is CASSSGVRQGVNPNYGYTF. As DNA, the CDR3 is TGTGCCAGCAGTTCAGGGGTACGACAGGGGGTGAACCCTAACTATGGCTACACCTTC.

The table lists this clonotype with a few counts. V gene TRBV7-9 combines with J gene TRBJ1-1, with a possible D match to TRBD1 (5 bases). The CDR3 consists of 13 residues. Germline V gene lookup returns CDR1 SEHNR and CDR2 FQNEAQ (reference sequence). The ends were cut back, 6 bases at V and 3 bases at J, with 11 bases in the middle. The CDR3 coding sequence is TGTGCCAGCAGTCGGGGCCAGGACACTGAAGCTTTCTTT. Translated, it gives CASSRGQDTEAFF.

This chain joins TRBV4-3 and TRBJ2-7; D is possibly TRBD2 (5 bases). The V gene's germline CDR1 is LGHNA and CDR2 YSLEER. The CDR3 runs 16 residues. Trimming cost V 1 base and J 1 base, with 14 bases left between them. In DNA form, the CDR3 reads TGCGCCAGCAGCCAAGGTGCTGCCGGGATATCCTACGAGCAGTACTTC. It encodes CASSQGAAGISYEQYF.

This rearrangement joins TRBV10-3 to TRBJ1-5; D is unresolved. Between the trimmed V and J ends, which lost 0 bases and 7 bases, there was a span of 4 bases. The CDR3 runs 12 residues. Germline assignment: CDR1 ENHRY and CDR2 SYGVKD. In DNA, the CDR3 is TGTGCCATCAGTGAGTCGGAACAGCCCCAGCATTTT. It encodes CAISESEQPQHF.

The chain combines TRBV12-3 or TRBV12-4 with TRBJ2-7; no clear D. CDR3 size: 13 residues. V was cut by 8 bases and J by 4 bases, with 15 bases left in between. The CDR3 bases are TGTGCCAGCTCACATAACCCCTTTTACGAGCAGTACTTC. Protein: CASSHNPFYEQYF.

The V call is TRBV20-1, the J call TRBJ1-6; 8 bases agree with TRBD1. The CDR3 totals 15 residues. Trimming took 3 bases from V and 4 from J; bases not matched to a gene: 5. From germline, CDR1 is DFQATT and CDR2 SNEGSKA (reference sequence). The CDR3 nucleotides read TGCAGTGCTAGTGAAAGGACAGGGTATAATTCACCCCTCCACTTT. Protein sequence: CSASERTGYNSPLHF.

This clonotype was detected only a few times. This sequence joins TRBV20-1 and TRBJ2-3, with TRBD2 matching 9 bases. V lost 7 bases to trimming and J lost 4 bases; unmatched junction nucleotides: 6. CDR3 length: 13 residues. The germline CDR1 and CDR2 sequences are DFQATT and SNEGSKA (reference sequence). The CDR3 DNA is TGCAGTGAAGTAGCGGGAGCATCAGATACGCAGTATTTT. This encodes CSEVAGASDTQYF.

This clonotype was recorded at least ten times. The CDR3 here is CASSQDLAGGLAKNIQYF. Written as DNA, the CDR3 is TGCGCCAGCAGCCAAGATTTGGCGGGGGGCCTAGCCAAAAACATTCAGTACTTC. The chain carries TRBV4-3 and TRBJ2-4; TRBD2 agrees at 8 bases. The V gene end was trimmed by 0 bases and the J gene end by 0 bases; junction bases not matched to a gene: 7. Germline CDR1 and CDR2: LGHNA and YSLEER. This CDR3 spans 18 amino acids.

This clonotype was detected many times. CDR3 nucleotides: TGTGCCAGCAGCCGCAGGGGAAGAAACTTGGCTGGAAACACCATATATTTT. Translated: CASSRRGRNLAGNTIYF. V and J are TRBV5-6 and TRBJ1-3, with D possibly being TRBD1 (6 bases). V gave up 4 bases and J gave up 2 bases, with 19 bases separating them. From germline, CDR1 is SGHDT and CDR2 YYEEEE. The CDR3 is 17 amino acids.

This sequence joins TRBV3-1 and TRBJ2-5; the D is unclear. V lost 5 bases and J 5 bases, leaving 12 bases between the germline ends. CDR3 length: 13 amino acids. Per the germline V gene, CDR1 is LGHDT and CDR2 is YNNKEL (reference sequence). DNA of the CDR3: TGTGCCAGCAGCGGGCTAACGACGGAGACCCAGTACTTC. It translates to CASSGLTTETQYF.

This clonotype was recorded many times. The chain joins TRBV20-1 to TRBJ2-5; unclear D gene. V lost 0 bases and J 0 bases, leaving 5 bases between the germline ends. The CDR3 sequence is 13 residues long. Germline V lookup: CDR1 DFQATT, CDR2 SNEGSKA (reference sequence). This chain's CDR3 is CSARDFNQETQYF. The CDR3 DNA sequence: TGCAGTGCTAGAGACTTTAACCAAGAGACCCAGTACTTC.